This T cell receptor (beta chain) is from a study of neurological immune-mediated disorders. Germline loops: CDR1 SGHTA, CDR2 FQGNSA. Trimming took off 4 bases at V and 4 bases at J, with 11 bases between the two ends. This CDR3 comprises 14 residues. The sample holds many counts of this clonotype. A blood bank in Maryland, USA, provided the volunteers who served as healthy controls. Preparation of the unsorted libraries drew on 2 million PBMCs stored at -80 C. cDNA was made by 5'RACE with 10-nucleotide random UMIs. TCRdb used MiXCR to reprocess the 5' RACE reads, holding one entry per CDR3 protein. The sample carries 50,000 or so distinct CDR3 sequences, over 20% recorded once.

The TCR sequence derives from a woman aged 70 to 79 in good health. The chain recombines TRBV7-2 with TRBJ1-5, with D hard to call. The material sequenced was PBMCs. The CDR3, as DNA: TGTGCCAGCAGCTCGGACGTTGAAAATCAGCCCCAGCATTTT. Protein sequence: CASSSDVENQPQHF.